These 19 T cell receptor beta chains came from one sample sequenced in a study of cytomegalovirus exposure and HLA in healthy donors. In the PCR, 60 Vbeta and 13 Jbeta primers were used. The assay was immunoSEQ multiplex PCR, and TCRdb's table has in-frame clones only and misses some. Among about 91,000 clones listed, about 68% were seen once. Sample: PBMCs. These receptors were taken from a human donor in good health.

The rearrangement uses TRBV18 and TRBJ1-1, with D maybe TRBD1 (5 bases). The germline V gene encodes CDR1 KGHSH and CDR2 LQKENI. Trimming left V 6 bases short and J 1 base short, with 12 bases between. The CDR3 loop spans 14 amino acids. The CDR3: CASSPQGKNTEAFF. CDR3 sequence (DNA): TGTGCCAGCTCGCCTCAGGGAAAGAACACTGAAGCTTTCTTT. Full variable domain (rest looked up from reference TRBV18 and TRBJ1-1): NAGVMQNPRHLVRRRGQEARLRCSPMKGHSHVYWYRQLPEEGLKFMVYLQKENIIDESGMPKERFSAEFPKEGPSILRIQQVVRGDSAAYFCASSPQGKNTEAFFGQGTRLTVV.

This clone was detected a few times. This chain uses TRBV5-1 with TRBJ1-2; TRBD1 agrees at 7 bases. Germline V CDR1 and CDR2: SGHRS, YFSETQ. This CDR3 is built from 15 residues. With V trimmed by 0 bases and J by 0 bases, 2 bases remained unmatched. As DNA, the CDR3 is TGCGCCAGCAGCTTGGAGGGGACAGCTAACTATGGCTACACCTTC. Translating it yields CASSLEGTANYGYTF. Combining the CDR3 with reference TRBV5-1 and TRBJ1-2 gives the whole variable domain KAGVTQTPRYLIKTRGQQVTLSCSPISGHRSVSWYQQTPGQGLQFLFEYFSETQRNKGNFPGRFSGRQFSNSRSEMNVSTLELGDSALYLCASSLEGTANYGYTFGSGTRLTVV.

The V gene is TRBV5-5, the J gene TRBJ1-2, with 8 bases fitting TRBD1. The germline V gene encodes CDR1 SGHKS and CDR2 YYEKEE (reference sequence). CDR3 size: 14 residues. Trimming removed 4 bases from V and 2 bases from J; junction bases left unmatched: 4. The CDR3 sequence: CASSLTGVNYGYTF. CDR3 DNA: TGTGCCAGCAGCCTGACAGGGGTGAACTATGGCTACACCTTC.

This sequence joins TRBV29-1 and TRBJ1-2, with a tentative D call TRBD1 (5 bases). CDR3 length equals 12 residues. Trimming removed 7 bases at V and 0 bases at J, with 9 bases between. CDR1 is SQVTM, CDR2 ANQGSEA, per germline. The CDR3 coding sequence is TGCAGCGGTACAGGTGCTAACTATGGCTACACCTTC. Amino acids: CSGTGANYGYTF.

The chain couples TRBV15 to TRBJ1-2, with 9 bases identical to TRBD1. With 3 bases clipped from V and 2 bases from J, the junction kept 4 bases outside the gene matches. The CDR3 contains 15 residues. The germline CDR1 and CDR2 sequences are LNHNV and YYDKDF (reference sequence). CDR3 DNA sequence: TGTGCCACCAGCAGGGGGACAGGGTCCAACTATGGCTACACCTTC. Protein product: CATSRGTGSNYGYTF.

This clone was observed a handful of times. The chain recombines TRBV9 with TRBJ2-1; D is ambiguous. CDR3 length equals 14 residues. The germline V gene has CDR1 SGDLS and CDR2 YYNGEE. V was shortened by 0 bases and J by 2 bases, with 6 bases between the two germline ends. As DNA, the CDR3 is TGTGCCAGCAGCGTAGTAGCTGCCTACAATGAGCAGTTCTTC. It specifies CASSVVAAYNEQFF.

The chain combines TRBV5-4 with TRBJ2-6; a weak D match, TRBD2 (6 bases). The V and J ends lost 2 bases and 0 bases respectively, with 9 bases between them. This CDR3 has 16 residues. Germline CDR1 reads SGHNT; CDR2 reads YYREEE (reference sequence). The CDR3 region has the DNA TGTGCCAGCAGCTTACCCGGGGGCTCTGGGGCCAACGTCCTGACTTTC. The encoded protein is CASSLPGGSGANVLTF.

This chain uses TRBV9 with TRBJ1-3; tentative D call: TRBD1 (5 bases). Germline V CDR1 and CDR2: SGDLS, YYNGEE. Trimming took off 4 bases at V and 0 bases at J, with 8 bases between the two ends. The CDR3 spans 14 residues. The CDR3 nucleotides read TGTGCCAGCAGCCGTGACAGCTCTGGAAACACCATATATTTT. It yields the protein CASSRDSSGNTIYF.

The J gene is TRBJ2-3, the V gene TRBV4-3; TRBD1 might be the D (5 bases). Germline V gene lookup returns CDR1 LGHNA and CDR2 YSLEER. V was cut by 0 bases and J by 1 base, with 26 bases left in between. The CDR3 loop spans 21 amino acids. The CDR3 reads CASSQDQGPRIGAARTDTQYF. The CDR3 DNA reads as TGCGCCAGCAGCCAAGATCAGGGCCCACGAATAGGGGCCGCACGCACAGATACGCAGTATTTT.

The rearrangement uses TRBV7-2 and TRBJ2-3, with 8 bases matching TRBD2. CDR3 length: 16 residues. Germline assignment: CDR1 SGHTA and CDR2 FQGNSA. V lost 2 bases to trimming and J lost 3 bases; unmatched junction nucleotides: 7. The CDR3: CASSLSAGGVTDTQYF. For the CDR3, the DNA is TGTGCCAGCAGCTTATCGGCGGGGGGAGTGACAGATACGCAGTATTTT.

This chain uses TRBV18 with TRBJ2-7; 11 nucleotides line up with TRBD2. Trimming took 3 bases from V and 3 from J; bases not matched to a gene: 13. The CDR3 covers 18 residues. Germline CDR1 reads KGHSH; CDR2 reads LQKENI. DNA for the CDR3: TGTGCCAGCTCACCTACTTCTAGCGGGGGGCTTGGGGACTACGAGCAGTACTTC. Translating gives CASSPTSSGGLGDYEQYF.

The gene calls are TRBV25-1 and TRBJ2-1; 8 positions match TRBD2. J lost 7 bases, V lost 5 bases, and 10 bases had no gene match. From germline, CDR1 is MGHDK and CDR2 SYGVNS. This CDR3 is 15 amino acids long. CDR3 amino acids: CASSSQYGGANEQFF. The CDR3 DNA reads TGTGCCAGCAGTTCCCAGTACGGGGGGGCGAATGAGCAGTTCTTC.

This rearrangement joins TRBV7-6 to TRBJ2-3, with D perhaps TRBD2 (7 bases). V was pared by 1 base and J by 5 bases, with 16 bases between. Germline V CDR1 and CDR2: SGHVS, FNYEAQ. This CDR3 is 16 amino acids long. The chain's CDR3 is CASSLGGGGAKDTQYF. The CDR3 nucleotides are TGTGCCAGCAGCTTAGGGGGAGGGGGGGCAAAAGATACGCAGTATTTT.

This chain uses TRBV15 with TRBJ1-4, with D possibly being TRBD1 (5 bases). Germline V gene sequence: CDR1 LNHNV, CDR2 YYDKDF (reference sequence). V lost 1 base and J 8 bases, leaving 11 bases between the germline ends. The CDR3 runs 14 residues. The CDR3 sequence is CATSRAYDSEKLFF. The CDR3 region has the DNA TGTGCCACCAGCAGAGCATACGACAGCGAAAAACTGTTTTTT. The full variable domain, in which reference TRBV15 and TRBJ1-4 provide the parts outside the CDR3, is DAMVIQNPRYQVTQFGKPVTLSCSQTLNHNVMYWYQQKSSQAPKLLFHYYDKDFNNEADTPDNFQSRRPNTSFCFLDIRSPGLGDTAMYLCATSRAYDSEKLFFGSGTQLSVL.

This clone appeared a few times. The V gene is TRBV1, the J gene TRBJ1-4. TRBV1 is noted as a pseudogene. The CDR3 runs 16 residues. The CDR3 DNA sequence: TGCACCAGCAGCCAGGGGAGGGGCGCCCCTAATGAAAAACTGTTTTTT. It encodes CTSSQGRGAPNEKLFF.

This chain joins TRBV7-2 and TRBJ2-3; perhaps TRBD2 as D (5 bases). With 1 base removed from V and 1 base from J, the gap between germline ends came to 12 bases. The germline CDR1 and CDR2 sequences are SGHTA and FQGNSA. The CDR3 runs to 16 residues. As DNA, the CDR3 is TGTGCCAGCAGCTTAGTGGCACTAGTGGGCACAGATACGCAGTATTTT. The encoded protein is CASSLVALVGTDTQYF.

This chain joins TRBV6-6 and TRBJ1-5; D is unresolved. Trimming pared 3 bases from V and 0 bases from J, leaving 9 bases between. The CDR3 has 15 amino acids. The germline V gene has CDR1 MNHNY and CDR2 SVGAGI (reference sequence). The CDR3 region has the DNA TGTGCCAGCAGTTATGACATCGCTAGCAATCAGCCCCAGCATTTT. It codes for CASSYDIASNQPQHF.

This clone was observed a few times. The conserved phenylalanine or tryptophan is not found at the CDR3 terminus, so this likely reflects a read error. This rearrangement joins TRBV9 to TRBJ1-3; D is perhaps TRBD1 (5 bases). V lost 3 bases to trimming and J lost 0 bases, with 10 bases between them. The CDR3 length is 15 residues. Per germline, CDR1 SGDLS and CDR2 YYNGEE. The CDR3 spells CASSEGQTSGNTIYV. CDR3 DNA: TGTGCCAGCAGCGAAGGACAAACCTCTGGAAACACCATATATGTT.

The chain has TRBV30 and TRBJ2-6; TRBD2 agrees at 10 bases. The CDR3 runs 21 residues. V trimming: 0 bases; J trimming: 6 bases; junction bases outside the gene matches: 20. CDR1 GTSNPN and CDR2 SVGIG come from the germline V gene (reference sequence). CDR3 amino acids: CAWSVIAGSGGSGNVANVLTF. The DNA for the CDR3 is TGTGCCTGGAGTGTAATCGCAGGTAGCGGGGGGTCTGGCAATGTGGCCAACGTCCTGACTTTC.